This T cell receptor beta chain was captured by sequencing in a study of response to subunit inactivated influenza vaccine. TCRdb processed the RT-PCR reads anew with MiXCR; each CDR3 protein has one entry. The sample yields hundreds of thousands of distinct CDR3 sequences, 13% seen once. Comment on this clonotype: Its antigen is unidentified.

Study-level results: The authors proposed limited new T cell recruitment per seasonal influenza vaccination.

This CDR3 spans 15 amino acids. V was pared by 0 bases and J by 4 bases, with 15 bases between. Germline CDR1 and CDR2: SQVTM and ANQGSEA. The input for sequencing was PBMCs from blood, taken roughly 6 weeks after vaccination. This TCR was sampled from a man aged 50-59 years who received an inactivated influenza vaccine. V and J are TRBV29-1 and TRBJ2-5, with D perhaps TRBD1 (7 bases). The CDR3 reads CSVEDLRQGGETQYF. CDR3 DNA sequence: TGCAGCGTTGAAGATCTGCGGCAGGGGGGAGAGACCCAGTACTTC.